The 19 T cell receptor beta chains in this list originate from one sample, sequenced in a study of T cell responses to AZD1222 COVID-19 vaccine. TCRdb's table, derived via immunoSEQ multiplex PCR, lists solely in-frame clones and lacks some. The top ten clones hold 9% to 9.5% of a sample with roughly 140,000 clones, almost 95% of them seen once. The sample in question was peripheral blood, obtained 28 days after the second AZD1222 dose. The origin of the receptors is an adult who received the AZD1222 COVID-19 vaccine.

V gene TRBV19 combines with J gene TRBJ1-5; D gene unclear. The ends were cut back, 3 bases at V and 0 bases at J, with 6 bases in the middle. CDR3 length: 14 residues. The germline V gene has CDR1 LNHDA and CDR2 SQIVND (reference sequence). CDR3 sequence (DNA): TGTGCCAGTAGTATCTCCATTAGCAATCAGCCCCAGCATTTT. This sequence encodes CASSISISNQPQHF.

The chain recombines TRBV25-1 with TRBJ1-1; D ambiguous. The germline V gene has CDR1 MGHDK and CDR2 SYGVNS. Between the trimmed V and J ends, which lost 3 bases and 0 bases, there was a span of 8 bases. There are 14 residues in the CDR3. The CDR3 nucleotides are TGTGCCAGCAGTGACCCCGGGATGAACACTGAAGCTTTCTTT. This sequence encodes CASSDPGMNTEAFF.

The V call is TRBV18, the J call TRBJ2-4; unclear D gene. Looked up from germline, CDR1 is KGHSH and CDR2 is LQKENI. The CDR3 sequence is 15 residues long. Trimming left V 0 bases short and J 0 bases short, with 6 bases between. CDR3 nucleotides: TGTGCCAGCTCACCACCCCCCCCAGCCAAAAACATTCAGTACTTC. Translating it yields CASSPPPPAKNIQYF.

The count of this clone is one. This chain uses TRBV6-5 with TRBJ1-4; TRBD1 might be the D (5 bases). V was shortened by 2 bases and J by 8 bases, with 15 bases between the two germline ends. Germline CDR1 and CDR2: MNHEY and SVGAGI. The CDR3 spans 15 residues. CDR3 amino acids: CASSYGGLPEEKLFF. In nucleotides, the CDR3 is TGTGCCAGCAGTTACGGGGGACTGCCTGAAGAAAAACTGTTTTTT.

The chain is built from TRBV6-6 and TRBJ1-2, with D unclear. Per the germline V gene, CDR1 is MNHNY and CDR2 is SVGAGI (reference sequence). This CDR3 comprises 13 residues. V was cut by 5 bases and J by 8 bases, with 15 bases left in between. CDR3 amino acids: CASSPVRRIGYTF. The CDR3 region has the DNA TGTGCCAGCAGTCCCGTTCGTAGGATAGGCTACACCTTC.

V and J are TRBV28 and TRBJ2-7, with TRBD2 matching over 8 bases. CDR3 length equals 16 residues. The V and J ends lost 5 bases and 5 bases, in that order; junction bases with no gene match: 14. Germline lookup yields CDR1 MDHEN and CDR2 SYDVKM. This CDR3 reads CASSPPPGGPDNEQYF. DNA of the CDR3: TGTGCCAGCAGTCCCCCTCCGGGAGGGCCGGATAACGAGCAGTACTTC.

The genes are TRBV27 and TRBJ1-2; no clear D gene. Trimming shortened V by 5 bases and J by 1 base, and 14 bases separated the two germline ends. The CDR3 totals 15 residues. CDR1 is MNHEY, CDR2 SMNVEV, per germline (reference sequence). The CDR3 loop reads CASSPSTIFNYGYTF. The CDR3 nucleotides are TGTGCCAGCAGTCCTTCTACTATTTTTAACTATGGCTACACCTTC.

A single count supports this clone. The chain couples TRBV5-1 to TRBJ1-2; 9 bases agree with TRBD1. Germline V CDR1 and CDR2: SGHRS, YFSETQ. The J segment lost 2 bases and the V segment lost 1 base, leaving 3 bases of the junction unmatched. This CDR3 has 15 residues. CDR3 bases: TGCGCCAGCAGCTTGACAGGGGGCGGAAACTATGGCTACACCTTC. Residues: CASSLTGGGNYGYTF.

This chain links TRBV2 with TRBJ1-2; tentatively, D is TRBD1 (5 bases). V lost 4 bases to trimming and J lost 4 bases, with 10 bases between them. The germline V gene encodes CDR1 SNHLY and CDR2 FYNNEI. The CDR3 contains 13 residues. CDR3 region: CASSARQLYGYTF. The CDR3 nucleotides are TGTGCCAGCAGTGCTAGACAGCTCTATGGCTACACCTTC.

J is TRBJ1-4 and V is TRBV27; TRBD1 is a possible D gene (5 bases). There are 14 residues in the CDR3. Germline V gene data show CDR1 as MNHEY and CDR2 as SMNVEV (reference sequence). The V and J ends lost 6 bases and 8 bases respectively, with 16 bases between them. The CDR3: CASRFTGEGEKLFF. DNA for the CDR3: TGTGCCAGCAGATTTACGGGGGAGGGGGAAAAACTGTTTTTT. The full variable domain, rest sourced from reference TRBV27 and TRBJ1-4, is EAQVTQNPRYLITVTGKKLTVTCSQNMNHEYMSWYRQDPGLGLRQIYYSMNVEVTDKGDVPEGYKVSRKEKRNFPLILESPSPNQTSLYFCASRFTGEGEKLFFGSGTQLSVL.

V gene TRBV7-6 combines with J gene TRBJ2-7, with a tentative D call TRBD2 (6 bases). The V end lost 5 bases, the J end lost 3 bases, and 14 bases lay between the germline ends. CDR3 size: 14 residues. Germline V CDR1 and CDR2: SGHVS, FNYEAQ. This CDR3 is CASSPRDSGYEQYF. CDR3 sequence (DNA): TGTGCCAGCAGCCCCAGGGACTCTGGCTACGAGCAGTACTTC. The whole variable domain, filled in from reference TRBV7-6 and TRBJ2-7, reads GAGVSQSPRYKVTKRGQDVALRCDPISGHVSLYWYRQALGQGPEFLTYFNYEAQQDKSGLPNDRFSAERPEGSISTLTIQRTEQRDSAMYRCASSPRDSGYEQYFGPGTRLTVT.

The V and J genes are TRBV6-6 and TRBJ1-5, with D unclear. This CDR3 comprises 13 residues. CDR1 is MNHNY, CDR2 SVGAGI, per germline (reference sequence). Trimming took off 2 bases at V and 2 bases at J, with 4 bases between the two ends. The CDR3 protein is CASSYRGNQPQHF. The CDR3 DNA reads as TGTGCCAGCAGTTACAGGGGCAATCAGCCCCAGCATTTT.

The chain is built from TRBV30 and TRBJ1-2; the D is unclear. CDR1 is GTSNPN and CDR2 is SVGIG in the germline V gene (reference sequence). Between the trimmed V and J ends, which lost 7 bases and 4 bases, there was a span of 25 bases. This CDR3 spans 16 amino acids. CDR3 amino acids: CALTLGMTFEIYGYTF. The CDR3 nucleotides are TGTGCCTTAACCCTGGGAATGACGTTCGAAATCTATGGCTACACCTTC.

The chain has TRBV7-8 and TRBJ1-1, with D hard to call. V lost 1 base, J lost 1 base, and 13 bases lay in between. The CDR3 length is 16 residues. The germline V gene has CDR1 SGHVS and CDR2 FQNEAQ. As DNA, the CDR3 is TGTGCCAGCAGCTTAGATCTCGCACTTACGAACACTGAAGCTTTCTTT. Residues: CASSLDLALTNTEAFF.

The chain employs TRBV4-1 and TRBJ2-7; D gene ambiguous. CDR1 and CDR2 from the germline V gene are MGHRA and YSYEKL. V was trimmed by 0 bases and J by 6 bases, leaving 9 bases between them. This CDR3 is built from 13 residues. The CDR3 sequence is CASSQDSMAEQYV. CDR3 coding DNA: TGCGCCAGCAGCCAAGACTCTATGGCCGAGCAGTACGTC.

The gene calls are TRBV25-1 and TRBJ1-3; D unresolved. Deletions cut 0 bases from V and 0 bases from J, with 15 bases between. Per germline, CDR1 MGHDK and CDR2 SYGVNS. The CDR3 is made up of 18 amino acids. The CDR3 sequence: CASSEYFEGSASGNTIYF. The CDR3 nucleotides are TGTGCCAGCAGTGAATATTTCGAAGGTTCCGCCTCTGGAAACACCATATATTTT.

The chain employs TRBV19 and TRBJ1-6; 9 bases fit TRBD1. V shed 7 bases, J shed 10 bases, and the junction held 5 bases outside the gene matches. CDR1 is LNHDA and CDR2 is SQIVND in the germline V gene (reference sequence). The CDR3 is 13 amino acids. CDR3 sequence: CASKGQGGSPLHF. The CDR3 DNA follows: TGTGCCAGTAAGGGACAGGGCGGATCACCCCTCCACTTT.

This clone was seen more than once but under ten times. The chain employs TRBV6-2 or TRBV6-3 and TRBJ2-7; the D gene could be TRBD1 or TRBD2 (5 bases each). This CDR3 region has 13 residues. Germline values: CDR1 MNHEY, CDR2 SVGEGT. Trimming pared 2 bases from V and 6 bases from J, leaving 11 bases between. CDR3 in amino acids: CASSYPGTPEQYV. The DNA of the CDR3 is TGTGCCAGCAGTTACCCCGGGACCCCCGAGCAGTACGTC.

CDR3 sequence reads: CASSRYRGGDSTEAFF. In DNA, the CDR3 is TGTGCCAGCAGCAGATACAGGGGAGGGGATTCCACTGAAGCTTTCTTT. The rearrangement links TRBV5-8 to TRBJ1-1, with 7 bases identical to TRBD1. Germline V gives CDR1 SGHTS, CDR2 YDEGEE. CDR3 length: 16 amino acids. The V segment lost 4 bases and the J segment 4 bases; nucleotides outside the gene matches: 13. The complete variable domain, with remaining parts taken from reference TRBV5-8 and TRBJ1-1, reads EAGVTQSPTHLIKTRGQQATLRCSPISGHTSVYWYQQALGLGLQFLLWYDEGEERNRGNFPPRFSGRQFPNYSSELNVNALELEDSALYLCASSRYRGGDSTEAFFGQGTRLTVV.